A selection of T cell receptor beta chains follows, all from one sample in a study of blood T cells in healthy people across ages. A single record per CDR3 protein comes from TCRdb applying MiXCR to the 5' RACE reads. This table has 540,000 or so distinct CDR3 sequences, under 30% appearing once. This same sample was also taken into another study, of T cells of mothers and their children.

The sequenced material came from blood. These receptors were obtained from a boy between 10 and 17 years old in good health. Both conserved end residues are part of each CDR3. The D gene is left open where the match is weak. Expanded clones get a size class; other rows say once, few or many, or leave the size out.

D	length	V	size	J	DNA	CDR3
.	16	TRBV7-9	.	TRBJ1-1	TGTGCCAGCAGCCCCATGGGGGCAGGAGCCGACACTGAAGCTTTCTTT	CASSPMGAGADTEAFF
TRBD2	15	TRBV7-2	few	TRBJ2-5	TGTGCCAGCAGCTTAAGGGGGACTAGCCATGAGACCCAGTACTTC	CASSLRGTSHETQYF
TRBD2	14	TRBV20-1	.	TRBJ2-1	TGCAGTGCTAGAGGTAGCGGGGGGGCCAATGAGCAGTTCTTC	CSARGSGGANEQFF
.	14	TRBV2	.	TRBJ1-3	TGTGCCAGCGAGGTGGACAGATGGCTGGGGACCATATATTTT	CASEVDRWLGTIYF
TRBD1	11	TRBV29-1	.	TRBJ2-7	TGCAGCGTGACAGGGTCCTACGAGCAGTACTTC	CSVTGSYEQYF
.	14	TRBV4-3	.	TRBJ2-2	TGCGCCAGCAGCCAAGCTTTTAGCACCGGGGAGCTGTTTTTT	CASSQAFSTGELFF
.	12	TRBV3-1	.	TRBJ2-3	TGTGCCAGCAGCCAGGGAGCAGATACGCAGTATTTT	CASSQGADTQYF
TRBD2	16	TRBV7-9	.	TRBJ2-1	TGTGCCAGCAGCGCGAAATCTAGCGGGGGCGATAATGAGCAGTTCTTC	CASSAKSSGGDNEQFF
.	14	TRBV6-6	.	TRBJ1-1	TGTGCCAGCAGCTTTACGAAGAAGAACACTGAAGCTTTCTTT	CASSFTKKNTEAFF
.	13	TRBV13	.	TRBJ1-2	TGTGCCAGCAGCTTAAGTTGGAACTATGGCTACACCTTC	CASSLSWNYGYTF
TRBD1	15	TRBV20-1	.	TRBJ2-1	TGCAGTGCTAGATTCCGGGACAGTCATTTCAATGAGCAGTTCTTC	CSARFRDSHFNEQFF
.	14	TRBV5-8	.	TRBJ1-5	TGTGCCAACAGCTTGGCAGCGGGCAATCAGCCCCAGCATTTT	CANSLAAGNQPQHF
.	16	TRBV7-2	.	TRBJ2-2	TGTGCCAGCAGCCTGGGGAGGGGGCCCGGCACCGGGGAGCTGTTTTTT	CASSLGRGPGTGELFF
.	15	TRBV7-9	.	TRBJ2-1	TGTGCCAGCAGCTTAGTTGGTCCAGGGGTCAATGAGCAGTTCTTC	CASSLVGPGVNEQFF
.	14	TRBV12-3/TRBV12-4	few	TRBJ2-7	TGTGCCAGCAGGCCCTCCCGATTCTCCTACGAGCAGTACTTC	CASRPSRFSYEQYF
.	12	TRBV7-9	.	TRBJ2-1	TGTGCCAGCAGCCACGGGGAGGTTAGCAAGTTCTTC	CASSHGEVSKFF